This T cell receptor beta chain is from a study of T cells in Graves' hyperthyroidism and ophthalmopathy. RNA transcripts were the template for amplifying TCR beta CDR3 regions. The study used the HTBI primer set for a first-round RT-PCR of the TCR CDR3. TCRdb reprocessed the multiplex PCR reads via MiXCR and lists one record per CDR3 protein. The table lists 550,000 to 600,000 distinct CDR3 sequences, roughly 50% of them singletons. After removal of 0 bases from V and 8 bases from J, the junction contained 5 bases not matched to a gene. From germline, CDR1 is SQVTM and CDR2 ANQGSEA. CDR3 length: 15 amino acids. Uncontrolled infections, other autoimmune diseases, pregnancy or lactation led to exclusion of patients. Diagnoses were made from clinical symptoms, serum measures (thyroxine and TRAb), thyroid ultrasound and orbital computed tomography.

The receptor's source is an adult woman with Graves' disease, either hyperthyroidism or ophthalmopathy (not recorded which). What was sequenced was peripheral blood or thyroid tissue (not recorded which). The chain joins TRBV29-1 to TRBJ2-1; 12 bases fit TRBD2. DNA for the CDR3: TGCAGCGTTGAAGAGGGGCCTAGCGGGAGGGATGAGCAGTTCTTC. This encodes CSVEEGPSGRDEQFF.